Below, one TCR beta chain is given with its context. What it recognizes is unknown. The data derive from a study of beta chain features in type 1 diabetes. Study conclusions and caveats: There was a moderate but significant shortening of TCRB CDR3s in all four CD4+ subsets of Type 1 diabetes patients.

Expressed TCRB transcripts were sequenced, since all the RNA that had been isolated was reverse transcribed. Profiled with immunoSEQ multiplex PCR; TCRdb holds only in-frame clones, not every one. This table holds some 140,000 clones, 9% found once. Every participating donor gave one draw, a heparinised blood sample averaging about 100 mL. This CDR3 spans 14 amino acids. CDR1 KGHSH and CDR2 LQKENI come from the germline V gene. J lost 10 bases, V lost 6 bases, and 11 bases had no gene match. This TCR was recovered from a young man with type 1 diabetes. The sample taken for sequencing was central memory CD4+ T cells from blood. The rearrangement uses TRBV18 and TRBJ1-4; 7 bases match TRBD1. DNA of the CDR3: TGTGCCAGCTCCCTCGACAGGGAGTACGGAAAACTGTTTTTT. Its translation is CASSLDREYGKLFF.